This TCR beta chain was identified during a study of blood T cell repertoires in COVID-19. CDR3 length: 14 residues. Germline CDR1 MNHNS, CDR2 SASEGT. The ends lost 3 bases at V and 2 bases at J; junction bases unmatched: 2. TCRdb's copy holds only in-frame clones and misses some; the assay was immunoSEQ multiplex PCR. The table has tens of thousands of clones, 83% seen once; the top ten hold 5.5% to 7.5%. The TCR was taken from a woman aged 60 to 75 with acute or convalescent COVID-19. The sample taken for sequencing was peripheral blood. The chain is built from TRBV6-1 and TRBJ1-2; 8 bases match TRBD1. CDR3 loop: CASSDRGRNYGYTF. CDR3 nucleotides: TGTGCCAGCAGTGACAGGGGGCGAAACTATGGCTACACCTTC.